This T cell receptor (beta chain) is from a study of shared clonotypes between healthy human individuals. Clones were sequenced by immunoSEQ multiplex PCR, and TCRdb holds only the in-frame ones, with some missing. The sample contains around 1.4 million clones, 98% of which appear only once. Per the germline V gene, CDR1 is SEHNR and CDR2 is FQNEAQ (reference sequence). V gave up 4 bases and J gave up 6 bases; unmatched junction bases: 6. This CDR3 contains 13 residues. Adult donors, all healthy and HIV-negative, had no recent acute infections or vaccinations. This clonotype was obtained from a man aged 25-45 years in good health. The sample consisted of naive CD4+ T cells sorted from blood. Noted subset: CD45RA+ positively selected. The rearrangement joins TRBV7-9 to TRBJ2-7; TRBD2 agrees at 7 bases. The CDR3 bases are TGTGCCAGCAGCTCCCGGGGGGAGGTCGAGCAGTACTTC. Translating it yields CASSSRGEVEQYF.